This T cell receptor (beta chain) derives from a study of beta chain features in type 1 diabetes. Study context: Healthy donors, compared against patients, showed similar age, gender and cell yields.

Study-wide findings and caveats: Significant though moderate, a shortening of TCRB CDR3s appeared in all four CD4+ subsets of Type 1 diabetes patients. A pattern of fewer insertions and more deletions at VDJ junctions was seen in type 1 diabetes patients.

Expressed TCRB transcripts got sequenced, as all isolated RNA was reverse transcribed. Sequencing used immunoSEQ multiplex PCR; TCRdb keeps in-frame clones, though not all of them. The table records under 850,000 clones, 10% to 15% of them present only once. A single count supports this clone. Its antigen is still unknown. This receptor was taken from a man between 18 and 35 years old with type 1 diabetes. Specimen: naive CD4+ T cells from blood.

Written as DNA, the CDR3 is TGTGCCAGCACAACTCAAGGTCACGAGCAGTACTTC. This encodes CASTTQGHEQYF. The chain uses TRBV28 and TRBJ2-7; no definite D call. Germline V gene sequence: CDR1 MDHEN, CDR2 SYDVKM. This CDR3 comprises 12 residues. V was shortened by 7 bases and J by 5 bases, with 12 bases between the two germline ends.